Listed below are T cell receptor beta chains from one sample, sequenced in a study of siplizumab effects on memory and regulatory T cells. TCRdb's copy holds only in-frame clones and misses some; the assay was immunoSEQ multiplex PCR. The sample carries about 100,000 clones, around 95% recorded once. Input material: Tregs sorted from blood. These TCRs come from a human donor in good health. Each CDR3 is given with its conserved first and last residue. A D gene is named only where the DNA matches it firmly. Not all rows give a size; the values are once, few, many and, for expanded clones, a class.

D gene	CDR3 length	clone size	V gene	J gene	CDR3 protein	CDR3 DNA
-	14	-	TRBV10-3	TRBJ2-7	CAISGSGDSYEQYF	TGTGCCATCAGTGGCAGCGGAGACTCCTACGAGCAGTACTTC
-	13	-	TRBV6-6	TRBJ1-5	CASSQGLGQPQHF	TGTGCCAGCAGCCAGGGTCTGGGCCAGCCCCAGCATTTT
-	18	-	TRBV11-2	TRBJ1-4	CASSRRVKAAGTNEKLFF	TGTGCCAGCAGCCGCAGGGTCAAGGCCGCCGGAACTAATGAAAAACTGTTTTTT
-	14	-	TRBV11-3	TRBJ2-3	CASSGTETGYTQYF	TGTGCCAGCAGCGGCACTGAGACAGGTTATACGCAGTATTTT
TRBD1	13	few	TRBV18	TRBJ1-1	CATLQGMNTEAFF	TGTGCCACATTACAGGGGATGAACACTGAAGCTTTCTTT
-	13	-	TRBV6-5	TRBJ1-2	CASSSGGWYGYTF	TGTGCCAGCAGTTCTGGGGGGTGGTATGGCTACACCTTC
TRBD2	16	-	TRBV19	TRBJ2-1	CASSTLTSGRRGEQFF	TGTGCCAGTAGTACCCTCACTAGCGGGAGACGGGGTGAGCAGTTCTTC
TRBD1	14	-	TRBV11-2	TRBJ1-1	CASSRQGSFTEAFF	TGTGCCAGCAGCCGACAGGGGTCATTCACTGAAGCTTTCTTT
-	15	-	TRBV5-4	TRBJ1-3	CASSSSSTSGNTIYF	TGTGCCAGCAGCTCCAGTTCCACTTCTGGAAACACCATATATTTT
-	14	-	TRBV28	TRBJ2-3	CASRTIQVTDTQYF	TGTGCCAGCAGGACAATACAGGTCACAGATACGCAGTATTTT
TRBD2	14	-	TRBV18	TRBJ2-7	CASSLTSGSYEQYF	TGTGCCAGCTCACTAACTAGCGGGTCGTACGAGCAGTACTTC
TRBD2	16	once	TRBV18	TRBJ2-1	CASSPRTSGIYNEQFF	TGTGCCAGCTCACCTCGGACTAGCGGGATCTACAATGAGCAGTTCTTC
TRBD2	17	-	TRBV28	TRBJ2-3	CASSLLALAGISDTQYF	TGTGCCAGCAGTTTACTTGCACTAGCGGGGATCTCAGATACGCAGTATTTT
TRBD1	13	-	TRBV5-1	TRBJ2-5	CASSAGGWETQYF	TGCGCCAGCAGCGCAGGGGGATGGGAGACCCAGTACTTC
-	16	-	TRBV27	TRBJ1-1	CASSANRPLLPTEAFF	TGTGCCAGCAGCGCGAACCGTCCCCTTTTGCCCACTGAAGCTTTCTTT
-	15	-	TRBV9	TRBJ2-1	CASSVGGEPNNEQFF	TGTGCCAGCAGCGTAGGTGGCGAACCAAACAATGAGCAGTTCTTC
-	15	once	TRBV11-2	TRBJ2-7	CASSLRTGIANEQYF	TGTGCCAGCAGCTTAAGAACCGGTATCGCAAACGAGCAGTACTTC
-	15	-	TRBV7-8	TRBJ2-5	CASSRHGTALETQYF	TGTGCCAGCAGCCGGCATGGGACGGCCCTTGAGACCCAGTACTTC
-	16	once	TRBV27	TRBJ2-2	CASSFTGAANTGELFF	TGTGCCAGCAGTTTCACCGGGGCGGCGAACACCGGGGAGCTGTTTTTT
-	12	once	TRBV6-1	TRBJ2-7	CASSERFASLGF	TGTGCCAGCAGTGAACGGTTCGCATCGCTCGGCTTC
-	13	-	TRBV2	TRBJ1-1	CASDSPYRTEAFF	TGTGCCAGCGATTCCCCTTACAGGACTGAAGCTTTCTTT
TRBD1	12	-	TRBV6-5	TRBJ2-7	CASRKSGGEQYF	TGTGCCAGCAGGAAATCAGGGGGCGAGCAGTACTTC
TRBD2	14	-	TRBV10-2	TRBJ2-7	CASRGREGSYEQYF	TGCGCCAGTCGGGGGCGGGAGGGCTCCTACGAGCAGTACTTC
-	17	-	TRBV10-3	TRBJ1-1	CAISGPRKPGPGTEAFF	TGTGCCATCAGCGGGCCTCGAAAACCCGGACCGGGGACTGAAGCTTTCTTT